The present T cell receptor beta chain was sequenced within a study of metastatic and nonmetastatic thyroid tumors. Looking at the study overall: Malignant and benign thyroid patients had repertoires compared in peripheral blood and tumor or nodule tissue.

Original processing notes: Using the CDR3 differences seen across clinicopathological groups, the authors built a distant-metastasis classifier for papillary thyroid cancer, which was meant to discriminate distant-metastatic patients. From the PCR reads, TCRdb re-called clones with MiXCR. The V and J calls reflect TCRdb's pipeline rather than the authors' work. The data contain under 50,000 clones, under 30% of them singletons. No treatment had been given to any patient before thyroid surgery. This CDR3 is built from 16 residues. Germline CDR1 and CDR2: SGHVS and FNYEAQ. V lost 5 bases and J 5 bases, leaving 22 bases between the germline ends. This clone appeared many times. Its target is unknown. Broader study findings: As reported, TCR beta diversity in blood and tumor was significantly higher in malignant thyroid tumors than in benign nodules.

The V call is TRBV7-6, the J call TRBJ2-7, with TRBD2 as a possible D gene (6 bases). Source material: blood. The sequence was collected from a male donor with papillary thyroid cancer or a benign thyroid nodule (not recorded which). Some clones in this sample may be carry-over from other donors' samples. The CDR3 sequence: CASSLTLGGSYHEQYF. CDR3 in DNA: TGTGCCAGCAGCCTAACCCTGGGGGGTAGCTACCACGAGCAGTACTTC. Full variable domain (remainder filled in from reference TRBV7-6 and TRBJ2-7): GAGVSQSPRYKVTKRGQDVALRCDPISGHVSLYWYRQALGQGPEFLTYFNYEAQQDKSGLPNDRFSAERPEGSISTLTIQRTEQRDSAMYRCASSLTLGGSYHEQYFGPGTRLTVT.